What follows are 10 T cell receptor beta chains derived from one specimen sequenced in a study of blood T cell repertoires in COVID-19. The assay was immunoSEQ multiplex PCR, and TCRdb's table has in-frame clones only and misses some. The data hold more than 200,000 clones, with 80% to 90% observed a single time. Material: peripheral blood. The receptors originated from a middle-aged woman who had recovered from COVID-19.

This chain uses TRBV7-2 with TRBJ2-2; TRBD1 agrees at 8 bases. Germline CDR1 and CDR2: SGHTA and FQGNSA. The CDR3 runs 14 residues. V shed 5 bases and J 6 bases; nucleotides not matched to a gene: 5. In DNA form, the CDR3 reads TGTGCCAGCAGCATGACAGGGGTTGCCGGGGAGCTGTTTTTT. Protein sequence: CASSMTGVAGELFF.

The chain links TRBV6-5 to TRBJ1-1, with unresolved D. The germline V gene encodes CDR1 MNHEY and CDR2 SVGAGI. This CDR3 has 14 amino acids. V lost 7 bases and J 6 bases, leaving 18 bases between the germline ends. The chain's CDR3 is CASTSVSGWPEAFF. CDR3 bases: TGTGCCAGCACCTCGGTTTCGGGGTGGCCTGAAGCTTTCTTT.

The genes are TRBV19 and TRBJ1-2; D unresolved. CDR1 LNHDA and CDR2 SQIVND come from the germline V gene (reference sequence). There are 11 residues in the CDR3. V was cut by 6 bases and J by 8 bases, with 10 bases left in between. The CDR3, as DNA: TGTGCCAGTAGCACGCTCGGGGGCTACACCTTC. Encoded protein: CASSTLGGYTF.

This clone turned up a few times. The sample carries other DNA sequences with the same CDR3. The chain joins TRBV29-1 to TRBJ1-1; TRBD1 might be the D (6 bases). Trimming stripped 3 bases from V and 1 base from J, with 6 bases between. This CDR3 comprises 12 residues. Germline-derived CDR1 and CDR2 are SQVTM and ANQGSEA. The CDR3 coding sequence is TGCAGCGTTGAGACAGGGAACACTGAAGCTTTCTTT. Protein product: CSVETGNTEAFF.

This chain uses TRBV28 with TRBJ2-7; a weak D match, TRBD2 (5 bases). CDR1 MDHEN and CDR2 SYDVKM come from the germline V gene. The CDR3 spans 13 residues. The ends were cut back, 5 bases at V and 4 bases at J, with 12 bases in the middle. DNA for the CDR3: TGTGCCAGCAGTGACGGACTTTCTTACGAGCAGTACTTC. This sequence encodes CASSDGLSYEQYF. The complete variable domain, with remaining parts taken from reference TRBV28 and TRBJ2-7, reads DVKVTQSSRYLVKRTGEKVFLECVQDMDHENMFWYRQDPGLGLRLIYFSYDVKMKEKGDIPEGYSVSREKKERFSLILESASTNQTSMYLCASSDGLSYEQYFGPGTRLTVT.

V gene TRBV4-3 combines with J gene TRBJ2-1; 10 bases are shared with TRBD1. V was pared by 2 bases and J by 7 bases, with 5 bases of the junction left unmatched. The length of the CDR3 is 15 residues. Germline V gives CDR1 LGHNA, CDR2 YSLEER. CDR3: CASSQPGQGTNEQFF. The CDR3 nucleotides are TGCGCCAGCAGCCAACCGGGACAGGGGACGAATGAGCAGTTCTTC.

The chain links TRBV7-8 to TRBJ2-1, with D possibly TRBD2 on 5 matching bases. Trimming left V 5 bases short and J 1 base short, with 18 bases between. Germline V gene lookup returns CDR1 SGHVS and CDR2 FQNEAQ. The CDR3 contains 17 residues. CDR3 DNA: TGTGCCAGCAGCCCCCGGACTTTCCCTGATTCCTACAATGAGCAGTTCTTC. The encoded protein is CASSPRTFPDSYNEQFF.

J is TRBJ2-3 and V is TRBV19, with D perhaps matching TRBD1 (5 bases). CDR1 is LNHDA, CDR2 SQIVND, per germline (reference sequence). Trimming took off 2 bases at V and 2 bases at J, with 8 bases between the two ends. This CDR3 spans 14 amino acids. CDR3 in DNA: TGTGCCAGTAGTATAACAGGAACCACAGATACGCAGTATTTT. Its protein product is CASSITGTTDTQYF.

This rearrangement joins TRBV3-1 (or the pseudogene TRBV3-2) to TRBJ1-6, with a tentative D call TRBD1 (5 bases). This CDR3 has 17 amino acids. CDR1 is LGHDT, CDR2 YNNKEL, per germline (reference sequence). Trimming stripped 1 base from V and 7 bases from J, with 17 bases between. CDR3 in amino acids: CASSQGGFWGGNSPLHF. In nucleotides, the CDR3 is TGTGCCAGCAGCCAAGGGGGATTTTGGGGCGGCAATTCACCCCTCCACTTT.

Note on this clone: The sample has other DNA sequences that encode this CDR3 too. The gene calls are TRBV10-3 and TRBJ1-2; a weak D match, TRBD1 (6 bases). Trimming shortened V by 2 bases and J by 5 bases, and 12 bases separated the two germline ends. Germline CDR1 ENHRY, CDR2 SYGVKD. The CDR3 is made up of 14 amino acids. CDR3 DNA sequence: TGTGCCATCAGTGAGAATGGGCAGGGGTATGGCTACACCTTC. Protein: CAISENGQGYGYTF.